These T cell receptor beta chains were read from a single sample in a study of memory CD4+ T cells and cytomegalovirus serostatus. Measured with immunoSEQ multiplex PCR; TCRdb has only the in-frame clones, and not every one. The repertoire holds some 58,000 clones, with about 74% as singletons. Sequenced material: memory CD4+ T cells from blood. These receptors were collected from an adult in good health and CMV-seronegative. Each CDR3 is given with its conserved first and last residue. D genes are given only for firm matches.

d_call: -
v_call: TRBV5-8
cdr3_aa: CASRLGSRNTGELFF

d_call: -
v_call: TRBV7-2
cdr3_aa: CASSLGGQPQHF

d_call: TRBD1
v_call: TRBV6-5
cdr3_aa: CASSYGTGGGNTEAFF

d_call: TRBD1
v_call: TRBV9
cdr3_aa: CASSAPAGGDYGYTF

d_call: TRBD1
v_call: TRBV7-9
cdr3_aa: CASSPGTGPNQPQHF

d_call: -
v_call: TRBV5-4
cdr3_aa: CASSFRMGRGFTEAFF

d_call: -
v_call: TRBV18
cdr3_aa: CASSPGQDQPQHF

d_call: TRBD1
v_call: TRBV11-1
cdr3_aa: CASSFQGDYGYTF

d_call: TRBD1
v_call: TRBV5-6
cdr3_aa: CASSLGQIRGRNQPQHF

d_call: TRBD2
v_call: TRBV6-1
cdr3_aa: CASSEYEGRGNIQYF

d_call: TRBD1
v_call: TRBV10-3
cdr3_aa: CAITDGQVGYGYTF

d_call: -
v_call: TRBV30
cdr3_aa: CAWSVGQGVYGYTF

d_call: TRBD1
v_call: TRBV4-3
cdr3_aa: CASSPGQARSTNEKLFF

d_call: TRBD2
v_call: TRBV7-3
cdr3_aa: CASSLMGTSPGELFF

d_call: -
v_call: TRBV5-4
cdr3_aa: CASSSQVGAYEQYF